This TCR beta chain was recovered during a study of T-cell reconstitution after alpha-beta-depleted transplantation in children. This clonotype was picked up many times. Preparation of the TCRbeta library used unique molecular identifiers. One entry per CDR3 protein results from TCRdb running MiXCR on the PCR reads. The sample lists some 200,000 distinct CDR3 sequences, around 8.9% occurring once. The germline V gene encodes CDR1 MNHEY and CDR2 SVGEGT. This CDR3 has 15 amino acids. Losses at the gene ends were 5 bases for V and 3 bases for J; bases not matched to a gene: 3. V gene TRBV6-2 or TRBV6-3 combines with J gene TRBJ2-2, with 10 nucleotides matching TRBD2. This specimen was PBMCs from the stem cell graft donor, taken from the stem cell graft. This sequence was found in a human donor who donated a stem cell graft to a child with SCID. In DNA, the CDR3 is TGTGCCAGCAGTAAGACTAGCGGGTACACCGGGGAGCTGTTTTTT. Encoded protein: CASSKTSGYTGELFF.